This T cell receptor (beta chain) came from a study of blood T cell repertoires in COVID-19. Study summary: Samples of COVID-19 (acute and convalescent) were obtained from the United States, Italy and Spain.

CDR3 length: 14 residues. The V and J ends lost 5 bases and 4 bases, in that order; junction bases with no gene match: 3. Per germline, CDR1 KGHDR and CDR2 SFDVKD. The table came from immunoSEQ multiplex PCR; TCRdb's copy has only in-frame clones and leaves some out. The table has 150,000 to 200,000 clones, 70% to 90% seen once. The sample consisted of peripheral blood. The chain has TRBV24-1 and TRBJ2-2; TRBD1 agrees at 7 bases. The TCR originated in a man between 18 and 35 years old who had recovered from COVID-19. The CDR3 here is CATSAGQSTGELFF. CDR3 bases: TGTGCCACCAGTGCGGGACAGTCCACCGGGGAGCTGTTTTTT.